A selection of T cell receptor beta chains follows, all from one sample in a study of identical twins. TCRdb reanalysed the 5' RACE reads using MiXCR and keeps one entry per CDR3 protein. In the table there are hundreds of thousands of distinct CDR3 sequences, 20% to 25% of which are singletons. This sample also appeared in a second study, on T cells expressing NK-cell markers.

The source material was PBMCs. These receptors all stem from a woman aged 18-29 years in good health. Both conserved end residues are part of each CDR3. D genes are given only for firm matches. The size of a clone is reported for some rows only, either as once, few or many, or as a class for expanded clones.

>.|.|TRBJ2-1|TRBV5-3|13
CASSLEAQLRQFF
TGTGCCAGCAGCTTGGAGGCCCAGTTAAGGCAGTTCTTC
>.|.|TRBJ2-7|TRBV21-1|13
CASSNAQEHEQYF
TGTGCCAGCAGCAATGCCCAGGAGCACGAGCAGTACTTC
>TRBD1|few|TRBJ1-1|TRBV6-1|14
CASRLRQGLTEAFF
TGTGCCAGCAGGCTCAGACAGGGTCTGACTGAAGCTTTCTTT
>.|few|TRBJ2-7|TRBV20-1|13
CSARGLDPNEQYF
TGCAGTGCTAGAGGGCTAGATCCCAACGAGCAGTACTTC
>TRBD2|.|TRBJ2-3|TRBV20-1|15
CSAPHPGGRADTQYF
TGCAGTGCCCCTCATCCTGGCGGGAGAGCAGATACGCAGTATTTT
>TRBD1|.|TRBJ2-7|TRBV4-3|15
CASSHPQGAVYEQYF
TGCGCCAGCAGCCATCCCCAGGGGGCGGTGTACGAGCAGTACTTC
>.|few|TRBJ1-5|TRBV20-1|13
CSARRAPNQPQHF
TGCAGTGCTAGAAGGGCACCTAATCAGCCCCAGCATTTT
>.|few|TRBJ2-3|TRBV5-1|12
CASSLERGIGYF
TGCGCCAGCAGCTTGGAGCGTGGCATTGGGTATTTT
>.|few|TRBJ1-5|TRBV11-1|18
CASSLERQVLGGNQPQHF
TGTGCCAGCAGCCTGGAACGTCAGGTATTAGGTGGCAATCAGCCCCAGCATTTT
>.|.|TRBJ2-3|TRBV30|15
CAWSVHRAVTDTQYF
TGTGCCTGGAGTGTACACAGGGCGGTAACAGATACGCAGTATTTT
>.|.|TRBJ2-5|TRBV29-1|12
CSVANSGETQYF
TGCAGCGTGGCAAATTCTGGAGAGACCCAGTACTTC
>.|.|TRBJ2-5|TRBV7-6|13
CASSQTFQETQYF
TGTGCCAGCAGCCAGACCTTCCAAGAGACCCAGTACTTC
>.|.|TRBJ2-7|TRBV12-3/TRBV12-4|14
CASSFGLYDYEQYF
TGTGCCAGCAGTTTCGGCCTATATGATTACGAGCAGTACTTC
>.|few|TRBJ1-2|TRBV6-2/TRBV6-3|11
CASSYLLVYTF
TGTGCCAGCAGTTACCTCCTCGTCTACACCTTC
>.|.|TRBJ2-3|TRBV5-1|15
CASSLGPGPTDTQYF
TGCGCCAGCAGCTTGGGCCCGGGACCAACAGATACGCAGTATTTT
>.|.|TRBJ2-2|TRBV9|14
CASSATRSTGELFF
TGTGCCAGCAGCGCCACCCGGAGTACCGGGGAGCTGTTTTTT
>TRBD1|many|TRBJ2-7|TRBV29-1|11
CSVRDSYEQYF
TGCAGCGTCCGGGACAGCTACGAGCAGTACTTC
>TRBD1|.|TRBJ1-2|TRBV5-4|14
CASSYGTGALGYTF
TGTGCCAGCAGCTACGGGACAGGGGCGCTCGGCTACACCTTC
>TRBD2|.|TRBJ2-1|TRBV4-3|16
CASSQDSTSGRNEQFF
TGCGCCAGCAGCCAAGATAGTACTAGCGGGAGGAATGAGCAGTTCTTC
>.|few|TRBJ2-6|TRBV5-1|16
CASSLRVVSGANVLTF
TGCGCCAGCAGCCTGAGGGTAGTATCTGGGGCCAACGTCCTGACTTTC
>.|.|TRBJ2-1|TRBV20-1|15
CSARAPGARGNEQFF
TGCAGTGCTAGGGCCCCGGGGGCCCGAGGGAATGAGCAGTTCTTC
>TRBD1|few|TRBJ2-2|TRBV10-3|16
CAISERTGANTGELFF
TGTGCCATCAGTGAAAGAACAGGGGCGAACACCGGGGAGCTGTTTTTT
>.|.|TRBJ2-7|TRBV3-1|10
CASSQQATPF
TGTGCCAGCAGCCAACAAGCTACCCCCTTC
>.|few|TRBJ2-1|TRBV5-5|15
CASSLGKERNNEQFF
TGTGCCAGCAGCCTCGGTAAAGAACGTAACAATGAGCAGTTCTTC
>.|.|TRBJ2-3|TRBV25-1|14
CASRRGWATDTQYF
TGTGCCAGCAGAAGGGGGTGGGCCACAGATACGCAGTATTTT
>.|.|TRBJ1-1|TRBV5-1|13
CASSLGSSGEAFF
TGCGCCAGCAGCTTGGGTTCGAGCGGTGAAGCTTTCTTT
>.|.|TRBJ2-1|TRBV18|13
CASSPSPEVEQFF
TGTGCCAGCTCACCGTCACCTGAAGTTGAGCAGTTCTTC
>.|.|TRBJ1-1|TRBV20-1|12
CSAGRGAGVAFF
TGCAGTGCTGGAAGGGGGGCCGGGGTAGCTTTCTTT
>TRBD2|.|TRBJ2-3|TRBV20-1|15
CSASRASGDTDTQYF
TGCAGTGCTAGTCGGGCTAGCGGGGACACAGATACGCAGTATTTT
>TRBD1|many|TRBJ1-1|TRBV27|15
CASSLFGQGVTEAFF
TGTGCCAGCAGTTTATTTGGACAGGGTGTCACTGAAGCTTTCTTT
>TRBD2|.|TRBJ2-7|TRBV20-1|17
CSALRPRTSGITNEQYF
TGCAGTGCTTTACGACCCCGGACTAGCGGGATTACGAACGAGCAGTACTTC
>.|.|TRBJ2-2|TRBV15|11
CATSLSRELFF
TGTGCCACCAGCTTGTCTCGGGAGCTGTTTTTT
>TRBD1|few|TRBJ2-7|TRBV20-1|13
CSAGTGKIYEQYF
TGCAGTGCGGGGACAGGGAAGATCTACGAGCAGTACTTC
>.|few|TRBJ1-2|TRBV10-3|13
CAISVGGAYGYTF
TGTGCCATCAGTGTTGGTGGTGCCTATGGCTACACCTTC